The 29 T cell receptor beta chains in this list originate from one sample, sequenced in a study of blood T cell repertoires in COVID-19. Some clones are missing from TCRdb's copy, which holds only in-frame ones; the method was immunoSEQ multiplex PCR. The sample has under 300,000 clones; 90% are singletons. Sequenced material: peripheral blood. The receptor source for this set is a woman aged 40 to 49 with acute or convalescent COVID-19.

The chain has TRBV10-3 and TRBJ1-4; TRBD1 agrees at 10 bases. Trimming at V came to 4 bases and at J to 5 bases, leaving 4 bases not matched to a gene. Germline V CDR1 and CDR2: ENHRY, SYGVKD. CDR3 size: 15 residues. The CDR3 region is CAISARTGGNEKLFF. The CDR3 region has the DNA TGTGCCATCAGTGCCCGGACAGGGGGAAATGAAAAACTGTTTTTT.

This clone was seen a single time. The J gene is TRBJ1-1, the V gene TRBV7-3, with D possibly matching TRBD1 (5 bases). Trimming removed 2 bases from V and 1 base from J, with 5 bases in between. This CDR3 has 13 residues. Germline-derived CDR1 and CDR2 are SGHTA and FQGTGA. The CDR3 bases are TGTGCCAGCAGCTTACAGGGGAACACTGAAGCTTTCTTT. Amino acids: CASSLQGNTEAFF.

The CDR3 loop is CASIPNMGEAEAFF. The CDR3 nucleotides read TGTGCCAGCATTCCCAACATGGGGGAGGCTGAAGCTTTCTTT. The genes are TRBV6-5 and TRBJ1-1; possibly TRBD1 for D (5 bases). From germline, CDR1 is MNHEY and CDR2 SVGAGI. V lost 7 bases and J lost 6, with 18 bases in between. CDR3 length: 14 amino acids.

The V call is TRBV5-1, the J call TRBJ2-5; a weak D match, TRBD1 (6 bases). This CDR3 contains 16 residues. Germline V gene data show CDR1 as SGHRS and CDR2 as YFSETQ. The V end was cut by 2 bases, the J end by 4 bases, with 18 bases between. CDR3 sequence: CASSFGRTDVGETQYF. The CDR3 DNA sequence: TGCGCCAGCAGCTTCGGAAGGACAGACGTCGGAGAGACCCAGTACTTC. Full variable domain (rest looked up from reference TRBV5-1 and TRBJ2-5): KAGVTQTPRYLIKTRGQQVTLSCSPISGHRSVSWYQQTPGQGLQFLFEYFSETQRNKGNFPGRFSGRQFSNSRSEMNVSTLELGDSALYLCASSFGRTDVGETQYFGPGTRLLVL.

This chain uses TRBV5-1 with TRBJ1-3; no clear D. Germline loops: CDR1 SGHRS, CDR2 YFSETQ. This CDR3 is 13 amino acids long. With 6 bases removed from V and 0 bases from J, the gap between germline ends came to 7 bases. CDR3 protein: CASKHPSGNTIYF. Here the CDR3 DNA reads TGCGCCAGCAAACATCCCTCTGGAAACACCATATATTTT.

The chain recombines TRBV10-3 with TRBJ1-1; tentative D call: TRBD1 (5 bases). There are 17 residues in the CDR3. V was trimmed by 6 bases and J by 2 bases, leaving 22 bases between them. Germline-derived CDR1 and CDR2 are ENHRY and SYGVKD. The chain's CDR3 is CAIRGGEEGRVNTEAFF. The CDR3 nucleotides read TGTGCCATCAGGGGGGGGGAAGAAGGACGGGTCAACACTGAAGCTTTCTTT.

The chain carries TRBV24-1 and TRBJ1-5; D is ambiguous. Trimming left V 5 bases short and J 7 bases short, with 11 bases between. The CDR3 has 13 residues. CDR1 and CDR2 from the germline V gene are KGHDR and SFDVKD. The DNA of the CDR3 is TGTGCCACCAGTGCTCAACTGGGCCAGCCCCAGCATTTT. This encodes CATSAQLGQPQHF.

Of note for this clone: A much larger clone lies one base from this, so it may be a read error. The sample contains more than one DNA sequence encoding this CDR3. This chain links TRBV4-2 with TRBJ1-1, with D perhaps matching TRBD1 (5 bases). V lost 0 bases and J 5 bases, leaving 7 bases between the germline ends. The CDR3 runs to 13 residues. CDR1 and CDR2 (germline): LGHNA, YNFKEQ. The CDR3 protein is CASSQEGGTEAFF. CDR3 sequence (DNA): TGTGCCAGCAGCCAAGAGGGGGGAACTGAAGCTTTCTTT.

The chain combines TRBV5-1 with TRBJ2-1; 11 bases line up with TRBD2. Trimming took 1 base from V and 6 from J; bases not matched to a gene: 12. The CDR3 has 18 amino acids. Germline CDR1 SGHRS, CDR2 YFSETQ. The CDR3 is CASSLKVAGGPESNEQFF. The CDR3 DNA reads as TGCGCCAGCAGCTTGAAGGTAGCGGGGGGGCCCGAGAGCAATGAGCAGTTCTTC.

The V and J genes are TRBV20-1 and TRBJ2-1, with TRBD2 as a possible D gene (6 bases). Germline V gives CDR1 DFQATT, CDR2 SNEGSKA (reference sequence). The CDR3 spans 13 residues. Trimming shortened V by 3 bases and J by 3 bases, and 9 bases separated the two germline ends. The chain's CDR3 is CSASGGDYNEQFF. The CDR3 region has the DNA TGCAGTGCTAGTGGCGGGGACTACAATGAGCAGTTCTTC.

This chain links TRBV5-1 with TRBJ1-4; 8 bases align to TRBD1. CDR1 is SGHRS, CDR2 YFSETQ, per germline. This CDR3 contains 15 residues. V dropped 4 bases and J dropped 7; count of bases not matched to a gene: 9. The chain's CDR3 is CASSTAGGHGEKLFF. DNA for the CDR3: TGCGCCAGCAGCACCGCAGGGGGCCACGGTGAAAAACTGTTTTTT.

The chain is built from TRBV7-2 and TRBJ1-5, with 8 bases that match TRBD1. Per germline, CDR1 SGHTA and CDR2 FQGNSA. The CDR3 is 13 amino acids. V lost 5 bases and J lost 9; bases outside the gene matches: 6. The CDR3 sequence is CASSAGQGRPQHF. In DNA, the CDR3 is TGTGCCAGCAGCGCCGGACAGGGTAGGCCCCAGCATTTT.

The chain joins TRBV2 to TRBJ2-1, with TRBD2 matching 8 bases. CDR1 and CDR2 from the germline V gene are SNHLY and FYNNEI. This CDR3 region has 17 residues. J was trimmed by 0 bases and V by 3 bases; bases with no gene match: 7. The DNA of the CDR3 is TGTGCCAGCAGTGAGCTAGCGGGCTACAGCTCCTACAATGAGCAGTTCTTC. This encodes CASSELAGYSSYNEQFF.

This chain connects TRBV5-6 to TRBJ1-2; a possible D gene is TRBD1 (5 bases). This CDR3 spans 14 amino acids. The germline CDR1 and CDR2 sequences are SGHDT and YYEEEE. V lost 0 bases to trimming and J lost 4 bases, with 10 bases between them. The CDR3: CASSLALGAYGYTF. The CDR3 DNA is TGTGCCAGCAGCTTGGCCCTAGGGGCCTATGGCTACACCTTC. Drawing the rest from reference TRBV5-6 and TRBJ1-2, the complete variable domain is DAGVTQSPTHLIKTRGQQVTLRCSPKSGHDTVSWYQQALGQGPQFIFQYYEEEERQRGNFPDRFSGHQFPNYSSELNVNALLLGDSALYLCASSLALGAYGYTFGSGTRLTVV.

V gene TRBV9 combines with J gene TRBJ1-3; 9 bases match TRBD1. This CDR3 region has 17 residues. CDR1 and CDR2 (germline): SGDLS, YYNGEE. J lost 4 bases, V lost 0 bases, and 8 bases had no gene match. The CDR3 loop is CASSVAPQGASGNTIYF. The CDR3 nucleotides are TGTGCCAGCAGCGTAGCCCCACAGGGGGCGAGCGGAAACACCATATATTTT.

V is TRBV30 and J is TRBJ1-4, with 9 bases identical to TRBD1. Per the germline V gene, CDR1 is GTSNPN and CDR2 is SVGIG (reference sequence). V lost 3 bases to trimming and J lost 3 bases; unmatched junction nucleotides: 5. The CDR3 contains 15 residues. The CDR3 region is CAWSDGQGSNEKLFF. The CDR3 DNA reads TGTGCCTGGAGCGACGGACAGGGGTCTAATGAAAAACTGTTTTTT.

This chain uses TRBV4-2 with TRBJ2-1; a possible D gene is TRBD1 (5 bases). The CDR3 loop spans 12 amino acids. Trimming stripped 4 bases from V and 7 bases from J, with 8 bases between. The V gene's germline CDR1 is LGHNA and CDR2 YNFKEQ. The CDR3 nucleotides are TGTGCCAGCAGCCGGCAGGGAAATGAGCAGTTCTTC. It specifies CASSRQGNEQFF.

A single count supports this clone. The J gene is TRBJ1-5, the V gene TRBV3-1 (or the pseudogene TRBV3-2), with D hard to call. Germline-derived CDR1 and CDR2 are LGHDT and YNNKEL (reference sequence). The ends were cut back, 2 bases at V and 1 base at J, with 12 bases in the middle. The CDR3 spans 16 residues. The CDR3 DNA sequence: TGTGCCAGCAGCCAAAGCGAGATACTGAGCAATCAGCCCCAGCATTTT. Encoded protein: CASSQSEILSNQPQHF.

The chain uses TRBV27 and TRBJ1-2, with D hard to call. V gave up 4 bases and J gave up 4 bases, with 13 bases separating them. In germline, CDR1 is MNHEY, CDR2 SMNVEV (reference sequence). CDR3 size: 14 residues. The CDR3: CASSWSGRLYGYTF. The CDR3, as DNA: TGTGCCAGCAGTTGGTCGGGAAGACTCTATGGCTACACCTTC.

Details on this clone: Within the sample, other DNA sequences also encode this same CDR3. V gene TRBV18 combines with J gene TRBJ1-2; the D is unclear. V lost 1 base and J 6 bases, leaving 6 bases between the germline ends. In germline, CDR1 is KGHSH, CDR2 LQKENI. The CDR3 length is 12 residues. The CDR3 nucleotides read TGTGCCAGCTCACCACGGAGGGATGGCTACACCTTC. It translates to CASSPRRDGYTF.

V usage is TRBV19 and J usage is TRBJ1-3; D is perhaps TRBD1 (5 bases). CDR1 is LNHDA, CDR2 SQIVND, per germline (reference sequence). V was shortened by 5 bases and J by 0 bases, with 11 bases between the two germline ends. The CDR3 consists of 15 residues. The CDR3 is CASSLQGNSGNTIYF. For the CDR3, the DNA is TGTGCCAGTAGTCTTCAGGGAAACTCTGGAAACACCATATATTTT.

V and J are TRBV12-3 or TRBV12-4 and TRBJ1-3; possibly TRBD1 for D (6 bases). Trimming removed 8 bases from V and 6 bases from J, with 11 bases in between. The CDR3 extends over 12 amino acids. This CDR3 is CASQGIENTIYF. The CDR3 nucleotides read TGTGCCAGCCAGGGGATCGAAAACACCATATATTTT.

The CDR3 protein is CASTAGQGGKNIQYF. The CDR3 nucleotides are TGCGCCAGCACCGCCGGACAGGGAGGGAAAAACATTCAGTACTTC. The J gene is TRBJ2-4, the V gene TRBV10-2; a weak D match, TRBD1 (8 bases). Trimming took 7 bases from V and 4 from J, leaving 17 bases between them. The CDR3 consists of 15 residues. CDR1 and CDR2 (germline): WSHSY, SAAADI.

The CDR3 here is CASTSPGTGNYGYTF. The CDR3 bases are TGTGCCAGCACCTCACCCGGGACAGGGAACTATGGCTACACCTTC. The chain recombines TRBV6-5 with TRBJ1-2; 9 nucleotides agree with TRBD1. Unmatched junction bases numbered 8, after V lost 7 bases and J lost 2 bases. Looked up from germline, CDR1 is MNHEY and CDR2 is SVGAGI. The CDR3 has 15 residues.

The chain has TRBV7-3 and TRBJ1-2; no definite D call. The CDR3 has 11 amino acids. Germline assignment: CDR1 SGHTA and CDR2 FQGTGA. V was cut by 5 bases and J by 6 bases, with 7 bases left in between. CDR3 in DNA: TGTGCCAGCAGCATCTTCGATGGCTACACCTTC. Protein sequence: CASSIFDGYTF. The full variable domain, rest sourced from reference TRBV7-3 and TRBJ1-2, is GAGVSQTPSNKVTEKGKYVELRCDPISGHTALYWYRQSLGQGPEFLIYFQGTGAADDSGLPNDRFFAVRPEGSVSTLKIQRTERGDSAVYLCASSIFDGYTFGSGTRLTVV.

The chain carries TRBV10-3 and TRBJ1-2, with 9 bases that match TRBD1. Germline CDR1 reads ENHRY; CDR2 reads SYGVKD. Germline trimming cut 3 bases from V and 3 bases from J; bases unmatched to any gene: 5. The CDR3 length is 15 residues. CDR3 in DNA: TGTGCCATCAGTGATAACGGACAGGGGTACTATGGCTACACCTTC. Translating it yields CAISDNGQGYYGYTF.

The chain combines TRBV19 with TRBJ2-1; no clear D gene. The CDR3 has 13 amino acids. The V gene lost 3 bases and the J gene lost 9 bases, with 12 bases spanning the gap. Germline assignment: CDR1 LNHDA and CDR2 SQIVND (reference sequence). Here the CDR3 DNA reads TGTGCCAGTAGTATCTACAGTGAAATTGAGCAGTTCTTC. This translates into CASSIYSEIEQFF.

The chain carries TRBV10-1 and TRBJ1-2; TRBD1 matches at 8 bases. Germline V gives CDR1 WNHNN, CDR2 SYGVQD (reference sequence). CDR3 size: 13 residues. The CDR3 DNA follows: TGCGTCCTATACCAGGGGGCGGACTATGGCTACACCTTC. Translated: CVLYQGADYGYTF.

The chain recombines TRBV27 with TRBJ2-7, with 8 positions matching TRBD2. Germline loops: CDR1 MNHEY, CDR2 SMNVEV (reference sequence). CDR3 length equals 14 residues. With 3 bases clipped from V and 4 bases from J, the junction kept 5 bases outside the gene matches. The CDR3 loop is CASSLGAGAYEQYV. In nucleotides, the CDR3 is TGTGCCAGCAGTTTGGGAGCGGGGGCTTACGAGCAGTACGTC.